This T cell receptor beta chain was obtained from a study of blood T cells in healthy people across ages. Study-level points and caveats: Donor CMV status, an unknown factor, possibly confounded changes in expanded clonotypes. Long-lived donors exceeded aged donors in naive CD4+ cells and diversity.

This clonotype occurred a few times. The antigen remains undetermined. Trimming removed 3 bases at V and 2 bases at J, with 9 bases between. CDR3 length equals 13 residues. Germline CDR1 SGHRS, CDR2 YFSETQ. Next came a second PCR, run for about 7 to 12 cycles, which used a sample-barcoded 5' primer along with a J-beta primer mix. TCRdb redid the calling of the 5' RACE reads with MiXCR, one entry per CDR3 protein. This table has 550,000 to 600,000 distinct CDR3 sequences, roughly 29% appearing once. The TCR comes from a woman between 70 and 85 years old in good health. The V gene is TRBV5-1, the J gene TRBJ2-7, with D unresolved. Specimen: blood. The CDR3 loop is CASSSQSPYEQYF. The CDR3, as DNA: TGCGCCAGCAGCTCCCAATCCCCCTACGAGCAGTACTTC.